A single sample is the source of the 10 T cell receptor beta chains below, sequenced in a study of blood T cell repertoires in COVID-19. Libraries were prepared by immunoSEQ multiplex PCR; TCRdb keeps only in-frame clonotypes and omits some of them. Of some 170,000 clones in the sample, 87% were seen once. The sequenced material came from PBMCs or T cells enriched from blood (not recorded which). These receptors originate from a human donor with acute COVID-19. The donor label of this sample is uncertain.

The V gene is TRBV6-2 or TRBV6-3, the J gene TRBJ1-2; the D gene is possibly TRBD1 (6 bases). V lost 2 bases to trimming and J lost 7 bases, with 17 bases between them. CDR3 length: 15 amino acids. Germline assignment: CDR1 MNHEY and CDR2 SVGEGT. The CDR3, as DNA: TGTGCCAGCAGTTACCAGGGTTGGGGGCGAACTGGCTACACCTTC. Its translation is CASSYQGWGRTGYTF.

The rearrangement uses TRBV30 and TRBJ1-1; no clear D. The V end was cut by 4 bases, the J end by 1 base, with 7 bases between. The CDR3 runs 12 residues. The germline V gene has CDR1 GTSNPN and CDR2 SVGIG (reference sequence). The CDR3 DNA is TGTGCCTGGACCCCTTCGAACACTGAAGCTTTCTTT. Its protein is CAWTPSNTEAFF.

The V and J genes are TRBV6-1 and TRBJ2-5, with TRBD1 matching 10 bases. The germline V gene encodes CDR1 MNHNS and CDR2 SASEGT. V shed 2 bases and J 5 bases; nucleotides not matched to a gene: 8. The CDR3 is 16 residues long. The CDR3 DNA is TGTGCCAGCAGTGAACCGACAGGGGGCGTCTGGGAGACCCAGTACTTC. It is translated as CASSEPTGGVWETQYF.

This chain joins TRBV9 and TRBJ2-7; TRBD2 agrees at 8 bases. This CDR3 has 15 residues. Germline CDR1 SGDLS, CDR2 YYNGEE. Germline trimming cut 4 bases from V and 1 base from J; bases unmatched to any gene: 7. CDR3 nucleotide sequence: TGTGCCAGCAGCCGGGGGGGGCCCGGGTCCTACGAGCAGTACTTC. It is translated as CASSRGGPGSYEQYF.

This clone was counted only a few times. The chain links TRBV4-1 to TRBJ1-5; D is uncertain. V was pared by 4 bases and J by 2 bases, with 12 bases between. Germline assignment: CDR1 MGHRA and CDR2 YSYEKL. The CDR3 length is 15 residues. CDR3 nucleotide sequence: TGCGCCAGCAGCCCCATAGAGGGAGGCAATCAGCCCCAGCATTTT. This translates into CASSPIEGGNQPQHF.

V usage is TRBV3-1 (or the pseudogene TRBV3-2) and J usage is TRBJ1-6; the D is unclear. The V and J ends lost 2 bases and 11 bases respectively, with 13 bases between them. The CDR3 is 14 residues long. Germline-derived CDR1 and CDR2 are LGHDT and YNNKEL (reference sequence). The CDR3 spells CASSQISGGTPLHF. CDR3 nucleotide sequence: TGTGCCAGCAGCCAAATCTCAGGAGGAACACCCCTCCACTTT.

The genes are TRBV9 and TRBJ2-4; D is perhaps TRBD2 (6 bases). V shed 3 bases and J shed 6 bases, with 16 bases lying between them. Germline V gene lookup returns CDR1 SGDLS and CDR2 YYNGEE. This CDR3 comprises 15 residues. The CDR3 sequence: CASSATGLGGNIQYF. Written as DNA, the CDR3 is TGTGCCAGCAGCGCTACGGGACTTGGGGGAAACATTCAGTACTTC.

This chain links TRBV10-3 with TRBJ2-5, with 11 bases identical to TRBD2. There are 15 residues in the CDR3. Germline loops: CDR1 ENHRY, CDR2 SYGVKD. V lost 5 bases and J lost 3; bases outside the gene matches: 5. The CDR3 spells CAISPSGGRKETQYF. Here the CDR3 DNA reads TGTGCCATCAGTCCTAGCGGGGGGAGGAAAGAGACCCAGTACTTC.

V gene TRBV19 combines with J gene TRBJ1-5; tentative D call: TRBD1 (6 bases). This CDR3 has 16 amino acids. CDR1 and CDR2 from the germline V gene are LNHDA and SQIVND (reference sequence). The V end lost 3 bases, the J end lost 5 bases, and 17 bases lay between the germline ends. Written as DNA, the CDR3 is TGTGCCAGTAGTATTTCGCGGCAGGGGTATGATCAGCCCCAGCATTTT. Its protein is CASSISRQGYDQPQHF.

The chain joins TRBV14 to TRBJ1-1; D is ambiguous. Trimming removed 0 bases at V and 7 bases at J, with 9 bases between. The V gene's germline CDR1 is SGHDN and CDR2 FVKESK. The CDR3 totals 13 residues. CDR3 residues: CASSQDRVDEAFF. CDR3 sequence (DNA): TGTGCCAGCAGCCAAGATCGGGTAGATGAAGCTTTCTTT.